The present T cell receptor beta chain was sequenced within a study of T cell repertoires in cytomegalovirus infection. Study at large: Indicated by public TCR beta signatures were CMV infection and matching HLA type.

This clonotype was seen a handful of times. TCRdb reprocessed the reads via MiXCR and lists one record per CDR3 protein. Here the sample spans about 740,000 distinct CDR3 sequences, less than 40% being singletons. There are 20 residues in the CDR3. Trimming pared 6 bases from V and 0 bases from J, leaving 27 bases between. Germline CDR1 reads MDHEN; CDR2 reads SYDVKM. The chain combines TRBV28 with TRBJ1-5, with D possibly matching TRBD1 (5 bases). The receptor was isolated from a human donor in good health (CMV status not recorded). Some clones in this sample may be carry-over from other donors' samples. The specimen sequenced was PBMCs. CDR3 sequence reads: CASRWLTPDKGKFSNQPQHF. CDR3 DNA: TGTGCCAGCAGATGGCTAACTCCGGACAAGGGGAAATTTAGCAATCAGCCCCAGCATTTT.